A selection of T cell receptor beta chains follows, all from one sample in a study of memory CD4+ T cells and cytomegalovirus serostatus. TCRdb's copy holds only in-frame clones and misses some; the assay was immunoSEQ multiplex PCR. This table holds around 88,000 clones, 75% to 85% found once. The sample consisted of memory CD4+ T cells from blood. The receptors derive from an adult in good health and CMV-seropositive. CDR3s include the opening cysteine and the closing phenylalanine or tryptophan. The D gene is left open where the match is weak. Part of the rows lack a size; the others show once, few, many or a class for expanded clones.

>few|TRBV19|TRBJ1-3|TRBD1
TGTGCCAGTAGTCTCCAAGGACAGGGGACGGCTGGAAACACCATATATTTT
CASSLQGQGTAGNTIYF
>NA|TRBV9|TRBJ1-4|TRBD1
TGTGCCAGCAGCGTCCAGGGGGGTAATGAAAAACTGTTTTTT
CASSVQGGNEKLFF
>NA|TRBV6-5|TRBJ1-1|NA
TGTGCCAGCTTCGTCCCGAACACTGAAGCTTTCTTT
CASFVPNTEAFF
>once|TRBV11-2|TRBJ2-7|NA
TGTGCCAGCAGCTTAGGACAGGAGGAGTACGAGCAGTACTTC
CASSLGQEEYEQYF
>NA|TRBV15|TRBJ2-5|TRBD1
TGTGCCACCAGCAGAGCGACAGGGAAAAGAGAGACCCAGTACTTC
CATSRATGKRETQYF
>NA|TRBV19|TRBJ2-1|TRBD2
TGTGCCAGTAGTATAGATCTTAGGACTAGCGGGAGTGAGCAGTTCTTC
CASSIDLRTSGSEQFF
>NA|TRBV6-6|TRBJ2-7|TRBD2
TGTGCCAGCAGCTACGGGACTAGCGGGTACGAGCAGTACTTC
CASSYGTSGYEQYF
>NA|TRBV7-3|TRBJ2-3|NA
TGTGCCAGCAGATCGGGCCCCCAGTCAGATACGCAGTATTTT
CASRSGPQSDTQYF
>NA|TRBV13|TRBJ2-2|TRBD1
TGTGCCAGCAGCCGGACAGGGTGGACCGGGGAGCTGTTTTTT
CASSRTGWTGELFF
>NA|TRBV28|TRBJ1-5|NA
TGTGCCGGGTCTCCTGGGGGCGTCTCGAGCAATCAGCCCCAGCATTTT
CAGSPGGVSSNQPQHF
>NA|TRBV9|TRBJ2-7|TRBD2
TGTGCCAGCAGCGCCTTAGGCGGGAGATACGAGCAGTACTTC
CASSALGGRYEQYF
>NA|TRBV5-5|TRBJ2-2|NA
TGTGCCAGCAGCGGACACAGGGCTAACACCGGGGAGCTGTTTTTT
CASSGHRANTGELFF
>NA|TRBV19|TRBJ1-5|TRBD1
TGTGCCAGTAGTACCTCGGGACAGGGAGGACAGCCCCAGCATTTT
CASSTSGQGGQPQHF
>NA|TRBV10-3|TRBJ2-3|NA
TGTGCCATCAGACTTTCGGGAAAGGGCACAGATACGCAGTATTTT
CAIRLSGKGTDTQYF
>NA|TRBV7-2|TRBJ2-4|TRBD1
TGTGCCAGCAGCCGAAGGGGGCCTTTGTTTCTAGCCAAAAACATTCAGTACTTC
CASSRRGPLFLAKNIQYF
>once|TRBV7-6|TRBJ2-3|TRBD2
TGTGCCAGCAGCTTAGGTCTAGCGGGGTCCACCACAGATACGCAGTATTTT
CASSLGLAGSTTDTQYF
>many|TRBV28|TRBJ2-7|NA
TGTGCCAGCAGCCCCACCCGGACAGTCTCCTACGAGCAGTACTTC
CASSPTRTVSYEQYF
>NA|TRBV14|TRBJ2-7|NA
TGTGCCAGCAGCCAAGTGGCTTGGGCCAACTCCTACGAGCAGTACTTC
CASSQVAWANSYEQYF
>NA|TRBV2|TRBJ1-1|NA
TGTGCCAGCATGGGGACAAGGAACACTGAAGCTTTCTTT
CASMGTRNTEAFF
>NA|TRBV18|TRBJ2-5|TRBD1
TGTGCCAGCAGACGGACAGGGGAAGAGACCCAGTACTTC
CASRRTGEETQYF
>NA|TRBV27|TRBJ2-1|NA
TGTGCCAGCAGTTTATTCGGCAGGGAGACTTACAATGAGCAGTTCTTC
CASSLFGRETYNEQFF
>NA|TRBV6-4|TRBJ2-3|TRBD2
TGTGCCAGCAGTGGGACTAGCGGAGGGGATACGCAGTATTTT
CASSGTSGGDTQYF
>NA|TRBV11-2|TRBJ2-7|TRBD1
TGTGCCAGCAGCCCCCTAGGACGGACAGGGACCTACGAGCAGTACTTC
CASSPLGRTGTYEQYF
>once|TRBV6-6|TRBJ2-7|NA
TGTGCCAGCAGTTACATGGGTGCCCGCTCCTACGAGCAGTACTTC
CASSYMGARSYEQYF
>NA|TRBV29-1|TRBJ1-1|TRBD1
TGCAGCGGATACAGGGGGGAGCTAGGTGAAGCTTTCTTT
CSGYRGELGEAFF
>NA|TRBV7-2|TRBJ2-6|NA
TGTGCCAGCCAGCACGGTGGGGCCAACGTCCTGACTTTC
CASQHGGANVLTF
>NA|TRBV29-1|TRBJ2-3|NA
TGCAGCGCCTCCCATAGTTCAGATACGCAGTATTTT
CSASHSSDTQYF
>NA|TRBV28|TRBJ1-5|TRBD1
TGTGCCAGCACCCTCTTTACCGGGACAGGGGTTGCCCAGCCCCAGCATTTT
CASTLFTGTGVAQPQHF
>NA|TRBV7-2|TRBJ2-5|TRBD2
TGTGCCAGCAGCCTCGCTACGGCGGGAGGTGGGGAGACCCAGTACTTC
CASSLATAGGGETQYF
>once|TRBV2|TRBJ2-6|TRBD1
TGTGCCAGCAACCCGAGGGACAGGGGGTCTGGGGCCAACGTCCTGACTTTC
CASNPRDRGSGANVLTF
>NA|TRBV21-1|TRBJ2-7|NA
TGTGCCAGCCCAACCGGACTAGCGAGCCGGATGGAGCAGTACTTC
CASPTGLASRMEQYF
>NA|TRBV28|TRBJ2-7|TRBD2
TGTGCCAGCAGGTTGACTAGCGGAAACTCCTACGAGCAGTACTTC
CASRLTSGNSYEQYF
>NA|TRBV6-5|TRBJ2-2|NA
TGTGCCAGCAGTCCACAGGGCACCGGGGAGCTGTTTTTT
CASSPQGTGELFF
>few|TRBV7-6|TRBJ2-7|TRBD1
TGTGCCAGCAGCCAAAGACAGGGTGGAGGCCACGAGCAGTACTTC
CASSQRQGGGHEQYF
>few|TRBV11-1|TRBJ2-5|TRBD1
TGTGCCAGCAGCAAGGGACAGCCACAAGAGACCCAGTACTTC
CASSKGQPQETQYF
>NA|TRBV2|TRBJ2-5|NA
TGTGCCAGCAGTGAAGAGCCGGGGACCCAGTACTTC
CASSEEPGTQYF
>NA|TRBV20-1|TRBJ1-2|NA
TGCAGTGCTAGAGAGCTGATAGGCTACACCTTC
CSARELIGYTF
>NA|TRBV4-1|TRBJ2-3|NA
TGCGCCAGCAGCCAGGTTGGAACAGATACGCAGTATTTT
CASSQVGTDTQYF
>NA|TRBV30|TRBJ2-3|TRBD2
TGTGCCTGGAGTGGGGGGGGACTAGCGTTTTTT
CAWSGGGLAFF
>NA|TRBV6-1|TRBJ2-3|NA
TGTGCCAGCAGTGAGAACAGGTACTCTAGCACAGATACGCAGTATTTT
CASSENRYSSTDTQYF
>once|TRBV18|TRBJ2-7|TRBD2
TGTGCCAGCTCACCACGGGGCGGGAGGGTGCACGAGCAGTACTTC
CASSPRGGRVHEQYF
>NA|TRBV4-3|TRBJ2-1|TRBD2
TGCGCCAGCAGCCAAGATGGGACTAGCGGGCGGGGGCAGTTCTTC
CASSQDGTSGRGQFF
>NA|TRBV19|TRBJ1-5|NA
TGTGCCAGTAGTATGGAACTAAACTATGGCAATCAGCCCCAGCATTTT
CASSMELNYGNQPQHF
>once|TRBV19|TRBJ1-2|TRBD1
TGTGCCAGTAGCCGGATGAGGGGGCAAGGCTATGGCTACACCTTC
CASSRMRGQGYGYTF
>NA|TRBV7-6|TRBJ2-1|NA
TGTGCCAGCAGCTTTGCGCAAGGGGTGCGGGAGCAGTTCTTC
CASSFAQGVREQFF
>NA|TRBV10-3|TRBJ1-1|NA
TGTGCCATCAGTGTGGCCAGAACTGAAGCTTTCTTT
CAISVARTEAFF
>NA|TRBV4-2|TRBJ2-2|TRBD2
TGTGCCAGCAGCCACACGACTGCGGGAGGCGGCACCGGGGAGCTGTTTTTT
CASSHTTAGGGTGELFF
>NA|TRBV6-1|TRBJ2-5|NA
TGTGCCAGCAGTGAACTGGAGACCCAGTACTTC
CASSELETQYF
>NA|TRBV2|TRBJ2-2|TRBD2
TGTGCCAGCATAGCGGGAGGGCTCACCGGGGAGCTGTTTTTT
CASIAGGLTGELFF
>NA|TRBV29-1|TRBJ1-2|TRBD1
TGCAGCGTTGATCAGGGGGCAGGCCGAACAGGCTACACCTTC
CSVDQGAGRTGYTF
>NA|TRBV5-4|TRBJ1-1|TRBD1
TGTGCCAGCAGCTGGGCGGACAGGGGCCACACTGAAGCTTTCTTT
CASSWADRGHTEAFF
>NA|TRBV11-1|TRBJ2-5|NA
TGTGCCAGCAGCTCCAGGGGATATCAAGAGACCCAGTACTTC
CASSSRGYQETQYF
>NA|TRBV2|TRBJ1-1|NA
TGTGCCAGCAGTAAGATGTGGGACGAAGCTTTCTTT
CASSKMWDEAFF
>NA|TRBV6-5|TRBJ2-7|NA
TGTGCCAGCAGTTACTCGGGGGGGACACTCTCCTACGAGCAGTACTTC
CASSYSGGTLSYEQYF
>NA|TRBV7-2|TRBJ2-3|TRBD2
TGTGCCAGCAGCCACCGGGGACTAGCGGAGGGGGGCACAGATACGCAGTATTTT
CASSHRGLAEGGTDTQYF